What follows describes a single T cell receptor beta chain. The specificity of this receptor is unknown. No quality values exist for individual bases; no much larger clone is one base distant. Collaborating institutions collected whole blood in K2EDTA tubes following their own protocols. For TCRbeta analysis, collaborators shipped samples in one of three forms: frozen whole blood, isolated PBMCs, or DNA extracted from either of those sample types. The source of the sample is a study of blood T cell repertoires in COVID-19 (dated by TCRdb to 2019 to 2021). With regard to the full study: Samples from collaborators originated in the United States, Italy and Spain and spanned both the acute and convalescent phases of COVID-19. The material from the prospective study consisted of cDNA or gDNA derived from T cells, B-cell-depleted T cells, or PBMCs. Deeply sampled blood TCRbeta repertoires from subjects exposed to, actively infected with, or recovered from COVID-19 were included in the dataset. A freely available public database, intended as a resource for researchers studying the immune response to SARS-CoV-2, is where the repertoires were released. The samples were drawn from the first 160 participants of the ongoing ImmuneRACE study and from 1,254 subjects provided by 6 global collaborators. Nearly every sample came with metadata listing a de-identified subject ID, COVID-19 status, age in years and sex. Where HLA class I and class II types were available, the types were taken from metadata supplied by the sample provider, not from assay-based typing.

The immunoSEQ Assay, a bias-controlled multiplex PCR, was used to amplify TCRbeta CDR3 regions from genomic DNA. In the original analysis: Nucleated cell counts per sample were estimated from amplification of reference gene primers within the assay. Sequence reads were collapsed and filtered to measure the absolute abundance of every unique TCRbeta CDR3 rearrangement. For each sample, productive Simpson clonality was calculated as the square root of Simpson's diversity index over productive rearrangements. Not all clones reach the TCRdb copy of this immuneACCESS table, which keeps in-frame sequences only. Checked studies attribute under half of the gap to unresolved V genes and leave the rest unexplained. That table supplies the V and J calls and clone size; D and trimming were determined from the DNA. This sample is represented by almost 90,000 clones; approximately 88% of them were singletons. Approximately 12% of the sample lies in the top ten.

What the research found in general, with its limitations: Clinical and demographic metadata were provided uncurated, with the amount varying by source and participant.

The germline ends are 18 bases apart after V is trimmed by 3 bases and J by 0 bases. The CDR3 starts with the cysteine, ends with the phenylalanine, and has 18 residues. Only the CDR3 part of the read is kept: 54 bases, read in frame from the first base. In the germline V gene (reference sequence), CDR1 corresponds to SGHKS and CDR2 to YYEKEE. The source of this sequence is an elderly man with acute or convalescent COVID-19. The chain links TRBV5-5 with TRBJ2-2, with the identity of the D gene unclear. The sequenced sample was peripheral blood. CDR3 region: CASSYGLVARTNTGELFF. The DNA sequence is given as TGTGCCAGCAGCTATGGGCTTGTCGCCAGAACGAACACCGGGGAGCTGTTTTTT.